This T cell receptor (beta chain) was identified in a study of human T cells and chemical hapten exposure. About the study: Throughout the roughly 24-week study, diphenylcyclopropenone was applied weekly to the patients' scalps. Notes on the study in general: With alopecia, donors may have immune responses unlike healthy people's.

About this clonotype: Its antigen is undetermined.

Germline V CDR1 and CDR2: SQVTM, ANQGSEA. V was clipped by 6 bases and J by 5 bases; unmatched bases: 9. The CDR3 has 14 residues. TCRdb used MiXCR to reprocess the RACE reads, holding one entry per CDR3 protein. The table has fewer than 200,000 distinct CDR3 sequences, 30% seen once. Regarding time point: pre-sensitization, week 0. Treatment specified: therapeutic diphenylcyclopropenone sensitization with weekly scalp DPC. Those who donated were patients with alopecia, 18 to 70 years of age, and suitable for DPC. It was from unfractionated whole blood that total RNA was extracted. This clonotype was obtained from a young woman with alopecia areata. Some clones in this sample may be carry-over from other donors' samples. The starting material was whole blood, obtained in connection with sensitization to the hapten diphenylcyclopropenone (DPC). This chain joins TRBV29-1 and TRBJ2-1, with 8 nucleotides matching TRBD1. The DNA of the CDR3 is TGCAGCGTCCTTCGCGGGACAGGTCACAATGAGCAGTTCTTC. This codes for CSVLRGTGHNEQFF.